The count of the clone carrying this TCR beta chain is one. Germline CDR1 LGHDT, CDR2 YNNKEL (reference sequence). With V trimmed by 8 bases and J by 1 base, 3 bases remained unmatched. This CDR3 is built from 14 residues. The data derive from a study of blood T cell repertoires in COVID-19. Study in general: Samples of COVID-19 (acute and convalescent) were obtained from the United States, Italy and Spain. PBMCs, B-cell-depleted T cells, or T cells provided the cDNA or gDNA that made up the material.

Source study methods: How many nucleated cells were present was estimated from reference gene primer amplification. The assay was immunoSEQ multiplex PCR, and TCRdb's table has in-frame clones only and misses some. V and J calls and clone size are copied from that table; D and trimming were computed from the DNA. The sample carries approximately 300,000 clones, over 80% recorded once. Sequenced input: peripheral blood. The sequence was collected from a woman aged 50 to 60 with COVID-19, enrolled during active disease. This chain connects TRBV3-1 (or the pseudogene TRBV3-2) to TRBJ2-5, with 11 bases identical to TRBD2. The CDR3 nucleotides are TGTGCCAGCTACGGGACTAGCGGCCAAGAGACCCAGTACTTC. It specifies CASYGTSGQETQYF.